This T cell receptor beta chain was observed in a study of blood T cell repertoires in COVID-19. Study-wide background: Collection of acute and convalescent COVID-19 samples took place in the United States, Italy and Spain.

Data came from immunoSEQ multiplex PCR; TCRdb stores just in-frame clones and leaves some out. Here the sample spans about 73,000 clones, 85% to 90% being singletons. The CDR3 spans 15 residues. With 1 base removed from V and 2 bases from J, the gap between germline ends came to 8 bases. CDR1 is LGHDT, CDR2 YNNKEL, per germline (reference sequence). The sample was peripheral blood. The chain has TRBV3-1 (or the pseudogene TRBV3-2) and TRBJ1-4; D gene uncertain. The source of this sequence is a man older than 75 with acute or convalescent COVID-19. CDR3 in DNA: TGTGCCAGCAGCCAAGGGAGTGGGACTAATGAAAAACTGTTTTTT. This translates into CASSQGSGTNEKLFF.